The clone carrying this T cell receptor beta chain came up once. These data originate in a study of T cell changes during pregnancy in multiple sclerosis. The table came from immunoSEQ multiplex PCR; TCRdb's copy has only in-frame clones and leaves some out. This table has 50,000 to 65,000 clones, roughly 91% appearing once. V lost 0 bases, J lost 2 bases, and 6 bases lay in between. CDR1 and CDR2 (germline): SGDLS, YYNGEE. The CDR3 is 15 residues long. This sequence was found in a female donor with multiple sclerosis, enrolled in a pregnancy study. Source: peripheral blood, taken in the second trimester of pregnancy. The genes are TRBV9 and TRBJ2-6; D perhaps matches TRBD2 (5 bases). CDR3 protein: CASSVVGAGANVLTF. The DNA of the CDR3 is TGTGCCAGCAGCGTAGTCGGGGCTGGGGCCAACGTCCTGACTTTC.